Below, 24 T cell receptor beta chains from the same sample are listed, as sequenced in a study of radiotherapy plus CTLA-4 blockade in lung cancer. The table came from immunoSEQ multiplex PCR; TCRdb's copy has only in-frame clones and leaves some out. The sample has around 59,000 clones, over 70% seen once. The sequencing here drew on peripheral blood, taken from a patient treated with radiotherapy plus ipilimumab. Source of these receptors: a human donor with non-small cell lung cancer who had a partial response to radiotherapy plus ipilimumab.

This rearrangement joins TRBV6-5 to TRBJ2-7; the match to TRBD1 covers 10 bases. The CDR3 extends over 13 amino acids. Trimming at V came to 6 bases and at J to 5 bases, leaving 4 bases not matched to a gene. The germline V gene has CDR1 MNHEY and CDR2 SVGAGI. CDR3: CASSLTGGHEQYF. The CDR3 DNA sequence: TGTGCCAGCAGCCTGACAGGGGGCCACGAGCAGTACTTC.

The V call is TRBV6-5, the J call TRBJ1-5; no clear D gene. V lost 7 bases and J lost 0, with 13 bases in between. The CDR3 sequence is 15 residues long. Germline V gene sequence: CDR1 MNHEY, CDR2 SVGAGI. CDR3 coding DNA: TGTGCCAGCAAACTCGATTATTATAGCAATCAGCCCCAGCATTTT. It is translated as CASKLDYYSNQPQHF.

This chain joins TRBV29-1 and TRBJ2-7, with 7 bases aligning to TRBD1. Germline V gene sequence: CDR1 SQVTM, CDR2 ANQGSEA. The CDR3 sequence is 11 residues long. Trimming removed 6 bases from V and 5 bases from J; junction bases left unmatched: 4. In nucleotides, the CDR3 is TGCAGCGTACGACAGGGCGACGAGCAGTACTTC. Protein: CSVRQGDEQYF.

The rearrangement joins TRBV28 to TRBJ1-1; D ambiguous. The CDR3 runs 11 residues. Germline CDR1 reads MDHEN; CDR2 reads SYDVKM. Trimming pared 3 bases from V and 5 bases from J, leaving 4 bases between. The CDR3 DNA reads TGTGCCAGCAGTTTTAGAACTGAAGCTTTCTTT. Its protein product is CASSFRTEAFF.

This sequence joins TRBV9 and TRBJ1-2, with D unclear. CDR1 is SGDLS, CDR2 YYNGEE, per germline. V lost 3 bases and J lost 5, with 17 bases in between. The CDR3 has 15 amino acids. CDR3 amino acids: CASSARSVSSYGYTF. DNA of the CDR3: TGTGCCAGCAGCGCTCGCTCGGTTTCGTCGTATGGCTACACCTTC.

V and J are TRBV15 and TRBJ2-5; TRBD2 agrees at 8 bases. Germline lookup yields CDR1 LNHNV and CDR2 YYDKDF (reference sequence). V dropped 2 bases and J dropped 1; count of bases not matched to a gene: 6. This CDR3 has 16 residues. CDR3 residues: CATSRLGGGSQETQYF. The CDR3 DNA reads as TGTGCCACCAGCAGACTCGGCGGGGGGTCCCAAGAGACCCAGTACTTC. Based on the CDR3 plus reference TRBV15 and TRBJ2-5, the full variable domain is DAMVIQNPRYQVTQFGKPVTLSCSQTLNHNVMYWYQQKSSQAPKLLFHYYDKDFNNEADTPDNFQSRRPNTSFCFLDIRSPGLGDTAMYLCATSRLGGGSQETQYFGPGTRLLVL.

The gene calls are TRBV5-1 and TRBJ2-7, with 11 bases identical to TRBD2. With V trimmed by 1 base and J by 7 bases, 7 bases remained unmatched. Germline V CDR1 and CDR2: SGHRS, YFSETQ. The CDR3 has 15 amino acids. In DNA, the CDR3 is TGCGCCAGCAGCTTGACTAGCGGGGGCCTCAGGGAGCAGTACTTC. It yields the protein CASSLTSGGLREQYF.

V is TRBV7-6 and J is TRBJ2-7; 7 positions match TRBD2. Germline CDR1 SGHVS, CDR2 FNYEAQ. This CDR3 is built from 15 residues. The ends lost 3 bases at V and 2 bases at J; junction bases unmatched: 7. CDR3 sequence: CASSFNIGLAYEQYF. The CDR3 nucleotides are TGTGCCAGCAGCTTCAATATTGGACTAGCCTACGAGCAGTACTTC. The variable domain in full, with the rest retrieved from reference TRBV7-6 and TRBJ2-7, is GAGVSQSPRYKVTKRGQDVALRCDPISGHVSLYWYRQALGQGPEFLTYFNYEAQQDKSGLPNDRFSAERPEGSISTLTIQRTEQRDSAMYRCASSFNIGLAYEQYFGPGTRLTVT.

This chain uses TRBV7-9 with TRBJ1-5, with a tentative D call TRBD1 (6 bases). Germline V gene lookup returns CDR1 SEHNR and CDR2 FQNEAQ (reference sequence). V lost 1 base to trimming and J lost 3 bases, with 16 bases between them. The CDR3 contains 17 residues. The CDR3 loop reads CASSLVVGRGDNQPQHF. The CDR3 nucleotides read TGTGCCAGCAGCTTAGTAGTCGGCAGGGGCGACAATCAGCCCCAGCATTTT.

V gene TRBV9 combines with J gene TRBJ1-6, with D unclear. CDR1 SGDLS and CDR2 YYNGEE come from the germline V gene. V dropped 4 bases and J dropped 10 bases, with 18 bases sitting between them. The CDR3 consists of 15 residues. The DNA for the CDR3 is TGTGCCAGCAGCCCCACCGGGGAGGGTCGGTCACCCCTCCACTTT. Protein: CASSPTGEGRSPLHF.

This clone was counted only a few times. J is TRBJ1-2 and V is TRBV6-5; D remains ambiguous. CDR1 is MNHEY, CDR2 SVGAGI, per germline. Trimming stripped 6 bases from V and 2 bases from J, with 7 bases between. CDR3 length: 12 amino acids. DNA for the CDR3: TGTGCCAGCAGCACGGGGAACTATGGCTACACCTTC. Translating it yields CASSTGNYGYTF.

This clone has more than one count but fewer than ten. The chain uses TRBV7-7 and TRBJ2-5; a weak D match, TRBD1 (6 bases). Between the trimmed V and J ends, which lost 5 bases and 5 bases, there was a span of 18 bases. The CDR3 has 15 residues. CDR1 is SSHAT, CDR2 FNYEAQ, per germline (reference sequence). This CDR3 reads CASSRSAGALETQYF. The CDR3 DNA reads TGTGCCAGCAGCCGTTCGGCAGGGGCGTTGGAGACCCAGTACTTC.

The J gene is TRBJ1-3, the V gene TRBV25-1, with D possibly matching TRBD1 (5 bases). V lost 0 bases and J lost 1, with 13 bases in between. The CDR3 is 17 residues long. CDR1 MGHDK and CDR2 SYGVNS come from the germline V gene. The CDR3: CASSEYMPGWSGNTIYF. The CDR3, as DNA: TGTGCCAGCAGTGAATATATGCCAGGGTGGTCTGGAAACACCATATATTTT.

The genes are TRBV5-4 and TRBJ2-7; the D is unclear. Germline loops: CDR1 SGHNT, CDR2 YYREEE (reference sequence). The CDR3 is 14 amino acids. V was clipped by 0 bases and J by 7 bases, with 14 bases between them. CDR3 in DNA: TGTGCCAGCAGCTTGGATGGTGCGGTCGGAGAGCAGTACTTC. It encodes CASSLDGAVGEQYF.

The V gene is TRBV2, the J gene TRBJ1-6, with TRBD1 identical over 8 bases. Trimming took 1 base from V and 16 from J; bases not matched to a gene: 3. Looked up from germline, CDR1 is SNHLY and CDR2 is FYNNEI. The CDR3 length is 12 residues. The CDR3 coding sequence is TGTGCCAGCAGTGAAGGGACAGGGCGACTCCACTTT. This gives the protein CASSEGTGRLHF.

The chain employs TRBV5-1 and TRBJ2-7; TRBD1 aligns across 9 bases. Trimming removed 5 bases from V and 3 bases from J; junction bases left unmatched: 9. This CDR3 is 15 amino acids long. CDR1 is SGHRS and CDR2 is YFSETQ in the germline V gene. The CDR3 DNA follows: TGCGCCAGCAGGCCCGGGACAGGGAAAGTCTACGAGCAGTACTTC. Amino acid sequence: CASRPGTGKVYEQYF.

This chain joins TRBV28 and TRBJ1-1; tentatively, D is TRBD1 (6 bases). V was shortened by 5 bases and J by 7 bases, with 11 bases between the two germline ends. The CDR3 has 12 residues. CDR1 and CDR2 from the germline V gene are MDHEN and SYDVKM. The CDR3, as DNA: TGTGCCAGCAGTGGGAACAGGGTTGAAGCTTTCTTT. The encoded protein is CASSGNRVEAFF.

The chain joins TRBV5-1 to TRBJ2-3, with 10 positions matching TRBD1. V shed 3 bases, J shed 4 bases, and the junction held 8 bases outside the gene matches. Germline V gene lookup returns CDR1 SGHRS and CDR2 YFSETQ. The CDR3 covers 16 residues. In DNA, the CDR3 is TGCGCCAGCAGCTCCAGGGGACAGGGGAAGGCAGATACGCAGTATTTT. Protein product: CASSSRGQGKADTQYF.

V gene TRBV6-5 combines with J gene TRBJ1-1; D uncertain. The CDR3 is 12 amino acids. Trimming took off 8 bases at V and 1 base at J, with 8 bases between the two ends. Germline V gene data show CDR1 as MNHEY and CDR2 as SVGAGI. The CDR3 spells CASSTWNTEAFF. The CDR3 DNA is TGTGCCAGCTCAACATGGAACACTGAAGCTTTCTTT.

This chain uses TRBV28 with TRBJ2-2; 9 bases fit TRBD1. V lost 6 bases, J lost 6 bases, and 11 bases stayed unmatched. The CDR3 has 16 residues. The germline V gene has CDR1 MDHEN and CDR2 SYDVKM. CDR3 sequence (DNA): TGTGCCAGCAGACCAATGGGACAGGGTTCGCCCGGGGAGCTGTTTTTT. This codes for CASRPMGQGSPGELFF.

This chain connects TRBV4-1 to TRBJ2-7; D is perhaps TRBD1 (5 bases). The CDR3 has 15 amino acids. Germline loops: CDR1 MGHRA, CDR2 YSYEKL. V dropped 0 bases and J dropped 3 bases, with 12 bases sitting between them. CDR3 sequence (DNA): TGCGCCAGCAGCCAAGAATGGCCAGGGTTCTACGAGCAGTACTTC. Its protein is CASSQEWPGFYEQYF.

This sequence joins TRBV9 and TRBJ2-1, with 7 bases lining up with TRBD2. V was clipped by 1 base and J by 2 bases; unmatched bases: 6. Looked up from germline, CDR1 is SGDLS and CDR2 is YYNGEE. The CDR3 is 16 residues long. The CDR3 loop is CASSVFDTSAYNEQFF. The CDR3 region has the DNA TGTGCCAGCAGCGTATTTGATACTAGCGCCTACAATGAGCAGTTCTTC.

This CDR3 reads CASSRGGVGQPQHF. The DNA of the CDR3 is TGTGCCAGTAGTCGAGGGGGAGTTGGTCAGCCCCAGCATTTT. V and J are TRBV19 and TRBJ1-5; TRBD1 might be the D (6 bases). This CDR3 is 14 amino acids long. The germline V and J ends were trimmed by 5 bases and 6 bases, with 14 bases remaining between them. Germline CDR1 reads LNHDA; CDR2 reads SQIVND (reference sequence). Complete variable domain (other parts from reference TRBV19 and TRBJ1-5): DGGITQSPKYLFRKEGQNVTLSCEQNLNHDAMYWYRQDPGQGLRLIYYSQIVNDFQKGDIAEGYSVSREKKESFPLTVTSAQKNPTAFYLCASSRGGVGQPQHFGDGTRLSIL.

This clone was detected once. The CDR3 here is CASSLVRDEAFF. Here the CDR3 DNA reads TGTGCCAGCAGCTTAGTACGGGATGAAGCTTTCTTT. The chain carries TRBV11-2 and TRBJ1-1, with no clear D. V lost 1 base and J 7 bases, leaving 7 bases between the germline ends. The CDR3 contains 12 residues. From germline, CDR1 is SGHAT and CDR2 FQNNGV. The full variable domain, its missing parts supplied by reference TRBV11-2 and TRBJ1-1, is EAGVAQSPRYKIIEKRQSVAFWCNPISGHATLYWYQQILGQGPKLLIQFQNNGVVDDSQLPKDRFSAERLKGVDSTLKIQPAKLEDSAVYLCASSLVRDEAFFGQGTRLTVV.